This entry features one T cell receptor beta chain sequence. This clonotype was counted a few times. This clone's antigen is unknown. The record has no base qualities; no much larger clone is one base away. The germline V gene encodes CDR1 MNHEY and CDR2 SMNVEV (reference sequence). Relative to germline, V is 6 bases shorter and J is 0 bases shorter, with 9 bases between their ends. The CDR3 contains 15 residues, cysteine and phenylalanine counted. Only the CDR3 DNA is retained, 45 bases long and in frame from the first base. The sample is drawn from a study of T cell repertoires in cytomegalovirus infection (dated by TCRdb to about 2019). About the study as a whole: Donor HLA type was relevant to the analysis, because carriage of CMV infection together with the matching HLA type was indicated by public TCR beta signatures. Paper-wide results and their limitations: In the ex vivo response, HLA-C-restricted CMV-specific TCR beta clonotypes were dominant, and in two of eight donors the single most frequent clonotype came from this HLA-C-restricted group. Carriers of CMV infection plus the relevant HLA type were discriminated by the cumulative frequency of public TCR beta family members in the study cohort and in an independent 352-donor cohort.

The data were produced on an Illumina HiSeq 1500. TCRdb redid the processing of the public reads, applying fastp at Q25 and MiXCR, and retained in-frame beta chains. Each record represents a unique CDR3 protein, reported with the most common genes and DNA among its rows. This sample holds roughly 230,000 distinct CDR3 sequences; over 20% were observed only once. 18% of the sample belongs to the ten largest clones. The clonotype originates from a human donor in good health (CMV status not recorded). Some clones in this sample may be carry-over from other donors' samples. The sequence links TRBV27 to TRBJ1-6; no D gene can be assigned with confidence. Sequenced material: CD8+ T cells from PBMCs. The DNA is as follows: TGTGCCAGCAGCCCCCCCGGCTCCTATAATTCACCCCTCCACTTT. It encodes CASSPPGSYNSPLHF.